The rows below give T cell receptor beta chains drawn from one sample of a study of T cells in Graves' hyperthyroidism and ophthalmopathy. One entry per CDR3 protein, called by TCRdb with MiXCR from the multiplex PCR reads. The sample has over 250,000 distinct CDR3 sequences; roughly an eighth are singletons. The sequencing input was blood. These receptors were taken from a woman aged 40 to 50 with Graves' ophthalmopathy. Each CDR3 is given with its conserved first and last residue. The order of the fields is V gene, J gene, CDR3 protein.

>TRBV20-1|TRBJ2-7
CSARDFRVLYEQYF
>TRBV12-3/TRBV12-4|TRBJ1-2
CASSRGDGYGYTF
>TRBV18|TRBJ1-1
CASSPVAPFGGAEAFF
>TRBV11-1|TRBJ2-1
CASSLVAGGLGEQFF
>TRBV6-6|TRBJ2-2
CASSYSTLTGELFF
>TRBV6-1|TRBJ1-2
CAGWDRVYGYTF
>TRBV6-6|TRBJ2-3
CASSYRGAGGSTDTQYF
>TRBV29-1|TRBJ2-1
CSVESSSGRDEQFF
>TRBV20-1|TRBJ1-1
CSAPTKRNTEAFF
>TRBV20-1|TRBJ1-1
CSVIGQDRTEAFF
>TRBV7-8|TRBJ2-3
CASSLGARGAGSDTQYF
>TRBV2|TRBJ2-2
CASSEADGYTGELFF
>TRBV12-3/TRBV12-4|TRBJ2-1
CASSFAGVGDNEQFF
>TRBV9|TRBJ2-1
CASSVSGVSYNEQFF
>TRBV12-5|TRBJ2-2
CASGGRASGTGELFF
>TRBV5-6|TRBJ2-4
CASSPVPEAKNIQYF
>TRBV20-1|TRBJ2-2
CSARGTIGWTGELFF
>TRBV12-3/TRBV12-4|TRBJ2-7
CASRADGVYEQYF
>TRBV4-2|TRBJ1-6
CASSQETDFSYNSPLHF
>TRBV6-5|TRBJ2-1
CASSYSRVAGVGEQFF